The 12 T cell receptor beta chains listed next were all sequenced from one sample in a study of blood T cell repertoires in COVID-19 (dated by TCRdb to 2020 to 2021). The library was made by the immunoSEQ multiplex PCR assay. Not all clones reach the TCRdb copy of this immuneACCESS table, which keeps in-frame sequences only. Checked studies attribute under half of the gap to unresolved V genes and leave the rest unexplained. The sample table lists approximately 400,000 clones, more than 75% of them with a count of one. The ten largest account for approximately 1.2% of the sample. The material sequenced was PBMCs or T cells enriched from blood (not recorded which). The source is a man aged 30-40 years who had recovered from COVID-19.

To note about this clone: The sample carries other DNA sequences with the same CDR3. The chain links TRBV6-5 to TRBJ2-7; 7 nucleotides align to TRBD1. The CDR3 has 14 residues. Per the germline V gene, CDR1 is MNHEY and CDR2 is SVGAGI. V lost 6 bases, J lost 0 bases, and 5 bases stayed unmatched. The CDR3 DNA reads TGTGCCAGCAGCACGGACAGGAACTCCTACGAGCAGTACTTC. Translated: CASSTDRNSYEQYF.

The chain uses TRBV7-2 and TRBJ1-4; D uncertain. Looked up from germline, CDR1 is SGHTA and CDR2 is FQGNSA. The CDR3 covers 15 residues. Trimming pared 6 bases from V and 2 bases from J, leaving 13 bases between. The CDR3 nucleotides read TGTGCCAGCAGTTTCAACGGGTTGACTAATGAAAAACTGTTTTTT. This gives the protein CASSFNGLTNEKLFF.

The CDR3 sequence: CASSEGGAGGNTIYF. CDR3 sequence (DNA): TGTGCCAGCAGCGAGGGAGGGGCAGGTGGAAACACCATATATTTT. The chain recombines TRBV9 with TRBJ1-3, with D tentatively TRBD1 (5 bases). The CDR3 is 15 amino acids. Germline V lookup: CDR1 SGDLS, CDR2 YYNGEE. V dropped 3 bases and J dropped 3 bases, with 13 bases sitting between them.

In this sample, this clone turned up a few times. The gene calls are TRBV7-2 and TRBJ2-3; a weak D match, TRBD1 (6 bases). Germline V gene lookup returns CDR1 SGHTA and CDR2 FQGNSA. The CDR3 loop spans 13 amino acids. Trimming removed 2 bases from V and 6 bases from J, with 9 bases in between. DNA for the CDR3: TGTGCCAGCAGCTTAATGGGGGCCGATACGCAGTATTTT. Translation gives CASSLMGADTQYF. Looking up the rest from reference TRBV7-2 and TRBJ2-3 gives the full variable domain: GAGVSQSPSNKVTEKGKDVELRCDPISGHTALYWYRQSLGQGLEFLIYFQGNSAPDKSGLPSDRFSAERTGGSVSTLTIQRTQQEDSAVYLCASSLMGADTQYFGPGTRLTVL.

This clone has a handful of counts. The rearrangement joins TRBV7-9 to TRBJ1-2; D uncertain. Deletions cut 5 bases from V and 6 bases from J, with 16 bases between. This CDR3 spans 14 amino acids. The V gene's germline CDR1 is SEHNR and CDR2 FQNEAQ (reference sequence). This CDR3 reads CASSPRVEKDGYTF. For the CDR3, the DNA is TGTGCCAGCAGCCCCCGAGTGGAGAAGGATGGCTACACCTTC.

The rearrangement uses TRBV7-2 and TRBJ2-4, with 8 nucleotides matching TRBD1. This CDR3 contains 18 residues. Trimming took 3 bases from V and 0 from J; bases not matched to a gene: 10. CDR1 is SGHTA, CDR2 FQGNSA, per germline. This CDR3 is CASSFVTGGILAKNIQYF. CDR3 in DNA: TGTGCCAGCAGCTTTGTTACAGGGGGAATACTAGCCAAAAACATTCAGTACTTC.

There are a few counts of this clone. The chain uses TRBV7-9 and TRBJ2-6; no reliable D call. The V and J ends lost 0 bases and 0 bases respectively, with 12 bases between them. This CDR3 is 18 amino acids long. In germline, CDR1 is SEHNR, CDR2 FQNEAQ (reference sequence). The CDR3 nucleotides read TGTGCCAGCAGCTTAGCAACAGTTATTAACTCTGGGGCCAACGTCCTGACTTTC. Its translation is CASSLATVINSGANVLTF.

V is TRBV6-5 and J is TRBJ2-7; 7 nucleotides align to TRBD1. The CDR3 extends over 14 amino acids. V shed 6 bases and J 0 bases; nucleotides not matched to a gene: 5. Germline V gene sequence: CDR1 MNHEY, CDR2 SVGAGI. CDR3 sequence: CASRPGTASYEQYF. The CDR3 DNA reads as TGTGCCAGCAGGCCCGGGACAGCCTCCTACGAGCAGTACTTC.

The CDR3 DNA sequence: TGTGCCAGCAGCCAAGGTCTCCCAGGGATCGGCACAGATACGCAGTATTTT. Translation: CASSQGLPGIGTDTQYF. The chain recombines TRBV3-1 (or the pseudogene TRBV3-2) with TRBJ2-3; possibly TRBD1 for D (5 bases). The CDR3 covers 17 residues. V was trimmed by 1 base and J by 1 base, leaving 15 bases between them. The germline gives CDR1 LGHDT, CDR2 YNNKEL (reference sequence).

The chain employs TRBV7-9 and TRBJ1-1; maybe TRBD1 (6 bases). The CDR3 contains 17 residues. CDR1 is SEHNR, CDR2 FQNEAQ, per germline (reference sequence). Between the trimmed V and J ends, which lost 5 bases and 3 bases, there was a span of 22 bases. CDR3 in DNA: TGTGCCAGCAGCGCCTCCCTCTTACGGGGGGCCGACACTGAAGCTTTCTTT. Translation gives CASSASLLRGADTEAFF. Variable domain in full (rest from reference TRBV7-9 and TRBJ1-1): DTGVSQNPRHKITKRGQNVTFRCDPISEHNRLYWYRQTLGQGPEFLTYFQNEAQLEKSRLLSDRFSAERPKGSFSTLEIQRTEQGDSAMYLCASSASLLRGADTEAFFGQGTRLTVV.

The CDR3 loop is CASSQDGREQYF. The CDR3 DNA reads as TGTGCCAGCAGCCAAGATGGGCGAGAGCAGTACTTC. V usage is TRBV14 and J usage is TRBJ2-7; no clear D. Germline V gene data show CDR1 as SGHDN and CDR2 as FVKESK. Trimming stripped 0 bases from V and 7 bases from J, with 7 bases between. The CDR3 consists of 12 residues. Looking up the rest from reference TRBV14 and TRBJ2-7 gives the full variable domain: EAGVTQFPSHSVIEKGQTVTLRCDPISGHDNLYWYRRVMGKEIKFLLHFVKESKQDESGMPNNRFLAERTGGTYSTLKVQPAELEDSGVYFCASSQDGREQYFGPGTRLTVT.

V is TRBV18 and J is TRBJ1-4, with TRBD1 matching 9 bases. This CDR3 contains 16 residues. Germline V gene data show CDR1 as KGHSH and CDR2 as LQKENI. The trim removed 1 base at V and 5 bases at J, leaving 5 bases unmatched. DNA for the CDR3: TGTGCCAGCTCACCACGCGGACAGGGGTCGAATGAAAAACTGTTTTTT. Residues: CASSPRGQGSNEKLFF.